Listed here are 7 T cell receptor beta chains from one sample, sequenced in a study of T cells in Graves' hyperthyroidism and ophthalmopathy (dated by TCRdb to between 2018 and 2021). Library creation used multiplex PCR. The sequencing machine was an Illumina HiSeq 2000. TCR beta CDR3 regions were amplified from RNA transcripts. A first-round RT-PCR of the TCR CDR3 used the HTBI primer set with the Qiagen OneStep RT-PCR kit. Clones were called with MiXCR by TCRdb after fastp trimmed the public reads at Q25, and only in-frame beta chains were retained. Every distinct CDR3 protein forms one entry, paired with its most common genes and DNA. Recorded for this sample are some 350,000 distinct CDR3 sequences; about an eighth of them occurred a single time. In total, the top ten clones hold about a third of the sample. Sequencing used blood. The receptors here all came from a woman aged 40 to 50 with Graves' ophthalmopathy.

With regard to this clonotype: The junction and the germline gene differ at one end; a read error may be behind it. The genes are TRBV2 and TRBJ2-7; 7 bases are a match to TRBD1. Looked up from germline, CDR1 is SNHLY and CDR2 is FYNNEI. The CDR3 is made up of 13 amino acids. The DNA of the CDR3 is TGTGCCAGCAGTAGGGACAGCACCTACGAGCGGTACTTC. Encoded protein: CASSRDSTYERYF.

This clonotype was picked up many times. DNA for the CDR3: TGTGCCAGCACGTGGGGGGGGGGTGAAAAACTGTTTTTT. This translates into CASTWGGGEKLFF. The chain employs TRBV28 and TRBJ1-4; D possibly corresponds to TRBD1 (5 bases). V lost 7 bases to trimming and J lost 7 bases, with 13 bases between them. Germline V gene data show CDR1 as MDHEN and CDR2 as SYDVKM. This CDR3 is built from 13 residues.

This clonotype was counted many times. V is TRBV24-1 and J is TRBJ2-3; TRBD2 might be the D (5 bases). CDR1 and CDR2 from the germline V gene are KGHDR and SFDVKD. Deletions cut 0 bases from V and 3 bases from J, with 9 bases between. The CDR3 has 15 residues. CDR3 DNA: TGTGCCACCAGTGATTTGCGAAGAGGGACAGATACGCAGTATTTT. This encodes CATSDLRRGTDTQYF.

This clonotype was seen a handful of times. The rearrangement joins TRBV10-3 to TRBJ2-7, with 10 nucleotides matching TRBD2. V gave up 4 bases and J gave up 2 bases; unmatched junction bases: 5. Looked up from germline, CDR1 is ENHRY and CDR2 is SYGVKD. The CDR3 runs to 15 residues. In DNA, the CDR3 is TGTGCCATCAGTGTTTTGAGCGGGGGGGCCTACGAGCAGTACTTC. Its translation is CAISVLSGGAYEQYF.

This clonotype was picked up many times. The chain carries TRBV5-1 and TRBJ2-3, with a tentative D call TRBD1 (6 bases). V lost 4 bases and J lost 0, with 9 bases in between. Germline assignment: CDR1 SGHRS and CDR2 YFSETQ. The CDR3 is 14 residues long. The CDR3 sequence: CASSPDSSTDTQYF. CDR3 sequence (DNA): TGCGCCAGCAGCCCGGACAGCAGCACAGATACGCAGTATTTT.

J is TRBJ2-5 and V is TRBV11-2; 8 bases are shared with TRBD2. Losses at the gene ends were 2 bases for V and 5 bases for J; bases not matched to a gene: 7. The CDR3 sequence is 15 residues long. The germline V gene encodes CDR1 SGHAT and CDR2 FQNNGV. CDR3 coding DNA: TGTGCCAGCAGCTTATTTCCGGGGGGGAGGGAGACCCAGTACTTC. Translating gives CASSLFPGGRETQYF.

The chain joins TRBV5-4 to TRBJ2-1; TRBD1 matches at 7 bases. Unmatched junction bases numbered 5, after V lost 4 bases and J lost 10 bases. This CDR3 contains 12 residues. Germline values: CDR1 SGHNT, CDR2 YYREEE (reference sequence). The CDR3 sequence is CASSKGQTEQFF. Written as DNA, the CDR3 is TGTGCCAGCAGCAAGGGACAGACAGAGCAGTTCTTC.